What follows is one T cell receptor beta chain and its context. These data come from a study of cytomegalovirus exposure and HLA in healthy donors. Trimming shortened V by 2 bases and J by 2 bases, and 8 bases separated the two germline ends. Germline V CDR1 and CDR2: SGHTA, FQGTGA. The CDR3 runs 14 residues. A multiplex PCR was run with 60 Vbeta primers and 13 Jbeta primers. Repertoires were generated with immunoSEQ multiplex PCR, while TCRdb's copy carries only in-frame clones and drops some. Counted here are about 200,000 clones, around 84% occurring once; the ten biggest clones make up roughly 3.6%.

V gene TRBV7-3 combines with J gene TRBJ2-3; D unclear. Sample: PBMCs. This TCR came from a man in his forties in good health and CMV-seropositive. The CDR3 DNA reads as TGTGCCAGCAGCTTAGATGGCACCACAGATACGCAGTATTTT. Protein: CASSLDGTTDTQYF.